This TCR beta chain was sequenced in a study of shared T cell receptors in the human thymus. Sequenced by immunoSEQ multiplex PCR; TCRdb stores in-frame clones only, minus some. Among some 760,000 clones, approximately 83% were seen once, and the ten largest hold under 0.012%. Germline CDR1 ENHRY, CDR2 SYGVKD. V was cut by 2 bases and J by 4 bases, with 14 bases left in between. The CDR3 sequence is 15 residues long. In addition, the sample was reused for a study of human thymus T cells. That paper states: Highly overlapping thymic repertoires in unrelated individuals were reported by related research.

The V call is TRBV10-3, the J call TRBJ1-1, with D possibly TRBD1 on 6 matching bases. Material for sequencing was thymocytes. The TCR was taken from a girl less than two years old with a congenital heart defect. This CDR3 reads CAISEPGHKGTEAFF. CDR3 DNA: TGTGCCATCAGTGAGCCGGGACACAAAGGCACTGAAGCTTTCTTT.